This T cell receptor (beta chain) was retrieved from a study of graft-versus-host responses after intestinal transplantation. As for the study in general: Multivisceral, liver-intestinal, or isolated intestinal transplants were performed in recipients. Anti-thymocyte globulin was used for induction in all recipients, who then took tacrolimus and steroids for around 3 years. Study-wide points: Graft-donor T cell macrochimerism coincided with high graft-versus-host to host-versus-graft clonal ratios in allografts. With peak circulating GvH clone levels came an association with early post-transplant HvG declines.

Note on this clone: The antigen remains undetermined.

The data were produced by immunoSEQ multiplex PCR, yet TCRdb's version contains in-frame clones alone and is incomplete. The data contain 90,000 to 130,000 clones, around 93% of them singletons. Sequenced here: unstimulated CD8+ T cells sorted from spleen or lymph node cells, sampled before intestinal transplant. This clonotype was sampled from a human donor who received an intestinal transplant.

The CDR3 sequence: CASSERRDRTEAFF. In DNA form, the CDR3 reads TGTGCCAGCAGTGAGCGCAGGGATCGTACTGAAGCTTTCTTT. The chain recombines TRBV2 with TRBJ1-1; possibly TRBD1 for D (5 bases). The CDR3 totals 14 residues. The ends were cut back, 3 bases at V and 5 bases at J, with 13 bases in the middle. Germline V gives CDR1 SNHLY, CDR2 FYNNEI.